This T cell receptor (beta chain) was recorded in a study of technical replicates of blood from a handful of donors. Assay: immunoSEQ multiplex PCR; the TCRdb copy retains only in-frame clones and omits some. The sample includes about 53,000 clones, roughly 86% seen only once; the top ten take less than 6.5%. There are 18 residues in the CDR3. The germline gives CDR1 SGDLS, CDR2 YYNGEE. The J segment lost 6 bases and the V segment lost 3 bases, leaving 10 bases of the junction unmatched. The chain has TRBV9 and TRBJ2-2; TRBD2 matches at 14 bases. Sequenced sample: PBMCs. This clonotype originated in a human donor in good health. Some clones in this sample may be carry-over from other donors' samples. Written as DNA, the CDR3 is TGTGCCAGCAGCGCAAGGGGGGGGACTAGCGGGAGTTCCGGGGAGCTGTTTTTT. Protein: CASSARGGTSGSSGELFF.